Described below is a single T cell receptor (beta chain) sequence and its context. The sample originates from a study of T cell changes during pregnancy in multiple sclerosis. Profiled with immunoSEQ multiplex PCR; TCRdb holds only in-frame clones, not every one. The table includes about 59,000 clones, approximately 92% detected once. The CDR3 spans 16 residues. The junction had 3 bases not matched to a gene; V was cut back by 4 bases and J by 0 bases. The V gene's germline CDR1 is MNHEY and CDR2 SMNVEV (reference sequence). This chain connects TRBV27 to TRBJ2-6; 7 bases line up with TRBD1. Sample: peripheral blood, taken in the first trimester of pregnancy. The sequence derives from a female donor with multiple sclerosis, enrolled in a pregnancy study. The CDR3 region is CASSSSGGSGANVLTF. The CDR3 nucleotides are TGTGCCAGCAGTTCATCAGGGGGCTCTGGGGCCAACGTCCTGACTTTC.